One sample yielded the 31 T cell receptor beta chains listed below, sequenced in a study of cytomegalovirus exposure and HLA in healthy donors. 13 Jbeta primers and 60 Vbeta primers were used for the PCR. Method: immunoSEQ multiplex PCR; TCRdb's copy keeps in-frame clones and lacks some. The sample lists some 140,000 clones, around four fifths occurring once. Sequenced material: PBMCs. These receptors were collected from a male donor in good health and CMV-seropositive.

Comment on this clone: The same CDR3 is also encoded by other DNA sequences in this sample. The rearrangement joins TRBV18 to TRBJ1-1, with D possibly matching TRBD1 (6 bases). CDR3 size: 15 residues. Germline values: CDR1 KGHSH, CDR2 LQKENI. V was trimmed by 3 bases and J by 1 base, leaving 12 bases between them. The CDR3, as DNA: TGTGCCAGCTCACCCAGGGCAGGGGAGAACACTGAAGCTTTCTTT. It translates to CASSPRAGENTEAFF.

The rearrangement links TRBV7-6 to TRBJ2-7; 13 bases fit TRBD2. With 5 bases clipped from V and 5 bases from J, the junction kept 3 bases outside the gene matches. Germline CDR1 SGHVS, CDR2 FNYEAQ. This CDR3 comprises 14 residues. The CDR3 DNA reads as TGTGCCAGCAGCCGGACTAGCGGGAGCAACGAGCAGTACTTC. This codes for CASSRTSGSNEQYF. The whole variable domain, filled in from reference TRBV7-6 and TRBJ2-7, reads GAGVSQSPRYKVTKRGQDVALRCDPISGHVSLYWYRQALGQGPEFLTYFNYEAQQDKSGLPNDRFSAERPEGSISTLTIQRTEQRDSAMYRCASSRTSGSNEQYFGPGTRLTVT.

V gene TRBV7-2 combines with J gene TRBJ2-5, with D possibly matching TRBD1 (6 bases). Between the trimmed V and J ends, which lost 6 bases and 7 bases, there was a span of 18 bases. The CDR3 totals 14 residues. Germline loops: CDR1 SGHTA, CDR2 FQGNSA. The CDR3 nucleotides read TGTGCCAGCAGGTCAGGGGCTCCTGGAAGGACCCAGTACTTC. It yields the protein CASRSGAPGRTQYF.

This chain connects TRBV7-2 to TRBJ2-3; 8 bases map to TRBD1. Germline lookup yields CDR1 SGHTA and CDR2 FQGNSA. V trimming: 0 bases; J trimming: 2 bases; junction bases outside the gene matches: 7. This CDR3 has 17 amino acids. The CDR3 coding sequence is TGTGCCAGCAGCTTAGCATCAGGGGGCTTCACCACAGATACGCAGTATTTT. It codes for CASSLASGGFTTDTQYF.

As concerns this clone: The CDR3 does not close with the conserved phenylalanine or tryptophan, likely indicating a read error. V and J are TRBV2 and TRBJ1-6; D might be TRBD1 (6 bases). The CDR3 spans 15 residues. Between the trimmed V and J ends, which lost 6 bases and 3 bases, there was a span of 12 bases. Germline loops: CDR1 SNHLY, CDR2 FYNNEI. The CDR3, as DNA: TGTGCCAGCAGCGACCGGACAGTCTATAATTCACCCCTCCACCTT. It yields the protein CASSDRTVYNSPLHL.

This clone was recorded a few times. This chain connects TRBV4-3 to TRBJ1-1; TRBD1 might be the D (5 bases). The CDR3 spans 15 residues. Deletions cut 1 base from V and 5 bases from J, with 14 bases between. Germline V gives CDR1 LGHNA, CDR2 YSLEER. The CDR3 protein is CASSQVLKGMTEAFF. The DNA for the CDR3 is TGCGCCAGCAGCCAAGTTTTGAAGGGGATGACTGAAGCTTTCTTT.

The CDR3, as DNA: TGCGCCAGCAGCCGGGAAGGGCCTACAACTAATGAAAAACTGTTTTTT. Protein sequence: CASSREGPTTNEKLFF. The gene calls are TRBV5-1 and TRBJ1-4; D is undetermined. CDR1 SGHRS and CDR2 YFSETQ come from the germline V gene. The CDR3 has 16 amino acids. The V end lost 4 bases, the J end lost 0 bases, and 13 bases lay between the germline ends.

V is TRBV7-5 and J is TRBJ2-7; the D call in the table, TRBD2, was not verified against the DNA. TRBV7-5 is described as a pseudogene. This CDR3 spans 13 amino acids. CDR3 coding DNA: TGTGCCAGAAGCGACGGGACTAAGCACGAGCAGTACTTC. Its protein is CARSDGTKHEQYF.

The rearrangement uses TRBV21-1 and TRBJ2-1; the DNA was not used to check the table's D call, TRBD1. TRBV21-1 is annotated as a pseudogene. The CDR3 has 16 amino acids. DNA for the CDR3: TGTGCCAGCAGCAAAAGTGGAGTCACAGGGCCCAATGAGCAGTTCTTC. Translation gives CASSKSGVTGPNEQFF.

This clone was picked up a small number of times. V is TRBV19 and J is TRBJ1-1, with 8 bases matching TRBD1. The CDR3 is 14 residues long. Trimming at V came to 5 bases and at J to 3 bases, leaving 5 bases not matched to a gene. Germline assignment: CDR1 LNHDA and CDR2 SQIVND (reference sequence). The DNA of the CDR3 is TGTGCCAGTAGTCCCAGGGGGCTGGACACTGAAGCTTTCTTT. Translation: CASSPRGLDTEAFF.

This clone was seen just once. This sequence joins TRBV2 and TRBJ2-2; the match to TRBD1 covers 8 bases. V lost 4 bases to trimming and J lost 1 base; unmatched junction nucleotides: 5. Germline lookup yields CDR1 SNHLY and CDR2 FYNNEI. The CDR3 is made up of 16 amino acids. Here the CDR3 reads CASSGQGHENTGELFF. In nucleotides, the CDR3 is TGTGCCAGCAGTGGACAGGGGCACGAGAACACCGGGGAGCTGTTTTTT.

This clone was counted a single time. This chain joins TRBV5-1 and TRBJ1-1; TRBD1 is a possible D gene (6 bases). The germline V and J ends were trimmed by 1 base and 5 bases, with 18 bases remaining between them. There are 16 residues in the CDR3. Germline V lookup: CDR1 SGHRS, CDR2 YFSETQ. This CDR3 is CASSLLQGPRGTEAFF. CDR3 coding DNA: TGCGCCAGCAGCTTGCTACAGGGCCCGCGGGGGACTGAAGCTTTCTTT.

The CDR3 DNA reads TGTGCCAGCAGCCTAAATTACGAGCAGTACTTC. Protein product: CASSLNYEQYF. This chain connects TRBV7-9 to TRBJ2-7; D not certain. V was pared by 5 bases and J by 4 bases, with 6 bases between. CDR1 SEHNR and CDR2 FQNEAQ come from the germline V gene (reference sequence). The CDR3 contains 11 residues.

The chain recombines TRBV30 with TRBJ1-4; D call uncertain. The V gene's germline CDR1 is GTSNPN and CDR2 SVGIG (reference sequence). This CDR3 is 13 amino acids long. V shed 4 bases and J shed 3 bases, with 9 bases lying between them. The CDR3 sequence: CAWKELSNEKLFF. CDR3 coding DNA: TGTGCCTGGAAGGAGTTGTCTAATGAAAAACTGTTTTTT.

The chain is built from TRBV6-6 and TRBJ2-7; 7 nucleotides line up with TRBD1. Germline CDR1 MNHNY, CDR2 SVGAGI (reference sequence). This CDR3 is built from 13 residues. V lost 9 bases and J lost 3; bases outside the gene matches: 8. This chain's CDR3 is CASSGTEYYEQYF. CDR3 nucleotides: TGTGCCAGTTCCGGGACAGAATACTACGAGCAGTACTTC.

V usage is TRBV27 and J usage is TRBJ2-7, with a tentative D call TRBD1 (6 bases). Germline V gene data show CDR1 as MNHEY and CDR2 as SMNVEV (reference sequence). The CDR3 consists of 14 residues. V lost 0 bases and J lost 0, with 6 bases in between. The CDR3 reads CASSLSGASYEQYF. In nucleotides, the CDR3 is TGTGCCAGCAGTTTATCGGGGGCCTCCTACGAGCAGTACTTC.

This clone was found once. The rearrangement links TRBV11-3 to TRBJ2-6; possibly TRBD2 for D (6 bases). There are 12 residues in the CDR3. The V gene lost 0 bases and the J gene lost 15 bases, with 9 bases spanning the gap. Germline assignment: CDR1 SGHNT and CDR2 YENEEA. CDR3 sequence reads: CASSLDRGDLTF. The CDR3 DNA is TGTGCCAGCAGCTTAGATCGCGGGGACCTGACTTTC. Combining the CDR3 with reference TRBV11-3 and TRBJ2-6 gives the whole variable domain EAGVVQSPRYKIIEKKQPVAFWCNPISGHNTLYWYLQNLGQGPELLIRYENEEAVDDSQLPKDRFSAERLKGVDSTLKIQPAELGDSAVYLCASSLDRGDLTFGAGSRLTVL.

This clone appeared a few times. The gene calls are TRBV6-4 and TRBJ2-5; 11 nucleotides line up with TRBD2. Germline values: CDR1 MRHNA, CDR2 SNTAGT. The CDR3 is made up of 16 amino acids. Trimming cost V 6 bases and J 2 bases; bases outside gene matches: 8. CDR3 in DNA: TGTGCCAGCAGCCCGTCGGGGACTAGCGGACAAGAGACCCAGTACTTC. Its translation is CASSPSGTSGQETQYF.

A single count supports this clone. This chain connects TRBV27 to TRBJ2-4, with D possibly matching TRBD1 (6 bases). The V end lost 7 bases, the J end lost 7 bases, and 11 bases lay between the germline ends. The CDR3 covers 12 residues. Per germline, CDR1 MNHEY and CDR2 SMNVEV (reference sequence). The CDR3 sequence is CASTPRGNIQYF. CDR3 coding DNA: TGTGCCAGCACCCCGAGGGGGAACATTCAGTACTTC.

The chain couples TRBV9 to TRBJ2-7; TRBD2 matches at 7 bases. Germline assignment: CDR1 SGDLS and CDR2 YYNGEE. Germline trimming cut 0 bases from V and 7 bases from J; bases unmatched to any gene: 4. This CDR3 contains 13 residues. The CDR3 nucleotides read TGTGCCAGCAGCGTAGATAGCGGGCGTGAGCAGTACTTC. Protein product: CASSVDSGREQYF.

This clone was picked up a small number of times. The V gene is TRBV27, the J gene TRBJ2-7; TRBD2 matches 9 bases. With 4 bases clipped from V and 3 bases from J, the junction kept 7 bases outside the gene matches. The germline V gene has CDR1 MNHEY and CDR2 SMNVEV (reference sequence). The CDR3 totals 15 residues. The CDR3 DNA sequence: TGTGCCAGCAGTTCCCCCTCGCGGGAGGGCTACGAGCAGTACTTC. Its protein product is CASSSPSREGYEQYF.

This clone occurred once. The V gene is TRBV7-2, the J gene TRBJ2-3; 9 bases are a match to TRBD1. V lost 3 bases, J lost 1 base, and 2 bases stayed unmatched. CDR3 length: 15 residues. Germline V lookup: CDR1 SGHTA, CDR2 FQGNSA. CDR3 sequence (DNA): TGTGCCAGCAGCTTTTGGACAGGGGGCACAGATACGCAGTATTTT. Encoded protein: CASSFWTGGTDTQYF.

The V and J genes are TRBV27 and TRBJ2-7, with TRBD2 matching 9 bases. In germline, CDR1 is MNHEY, CDR2 SMNVEV (reference sequence). V dropped 10 bases and J dropped 2; count of bases not matched to a gene: 9. The CDR3 contains 14 residues. This CDR3 reads CATQTSGATYEQYF. In DNA form, the CDR3 reads TGTGCCACTCAGACTAGCGGAGCAACCTACGAGCAGTACTTC.

The genes are TRBV6-1 and TRBJ2-7, with D hard to call. Trimming removed 2 bases from V and 3 bases from J, with 14 bases in between. The CDR3 is made up of 15 amino acids. Per germline, CDR1 MNHNS and CDR2 SASEGT. CDR3 loop: CASSEQDLPIYEQYF. The CDR3 coding sequence is TGTGCCAGCAGTGAACAGGATTTACCCATCTACGAGCAGTACTTC.

This clone turned up a few times. The chain recombines TRBV10-1 with TRBJ1-1; possible D gene TRBD1, 6 bases. The germline gives CDR1 WNHNN, CDR2 SYGVQD (reference sequence). The CDR3 sequence is 12 residues long. V was trimmed by 5 bases and J by 8 bases, leaving 12 bases between them. Written as DNA, the CDR3 is TGCGCCAGCAGTAAGGGGGGGCGCGAAGCTTTCTTT. This gives the protein CASSKGGREAFF.

To note about this clone: A junction end diverges from the germline sequence, so it may reflect a read error. The chain is built from TRBV7-9 and TRBJ1-4, with 8 bases aligning to TRBD1. CDR1 SEHNR and CDR2 FQNEAQ come from the germline V gene (reference sequence). There are 18 residues in the CDR3. CDR3 region: CSSSPHLLRQGTNEKLFF. The CDR3 nucleotides are TGTTCCAGCAGCCCCCACCTGCTTCGACAGGGGACTAATGAAAAACTGTTTTTT. Full variable domain (rest looked up from reference TRBV7-9 and TRBJ1-4): DTGVSQNPRHKITKRGQNVTFRCDPISEHNRLYWYRQTLGQGPEFLTYFQNEAQLEKSRLLSDRFSAERPKGSFSTLEIQRTEQGDSAMYLCSSSPHLLRQGTNEKLFFGSGTQLSVL.

The V call is TRBV30, the J call TRBJ2-1, with D possibly TRBD1 on 5 matching bases. Germline V gene sequence: CDR1 GTSNPN, CDR2 SVGIG (reference sequence). This CDR3 is built from 14 residues. Trimming removed 0 bases at V and 6 bases at J, with 12 bases between. As DNA, the CDR3 is TGTGCCTGGAGTGTACTCTGGGGCTCCAATGAGCAGTTCTTC. Encoded protein: CAWSVLWGSNEQFF. Together with reference TRBV30 and TRBJ2-1, the CDR3 gives the full variable domain: SQTIHQWPATLVQPVGSPLSLECTVEGTSNPNLYWYRQAAGRGLQLLFYSVGIGQISSEVPQNLSASRPQDRQFILSSKKLLLSDSGFYLCAWSVLWGSNEQFFGPGTRLTVL.

V is TRBV27 and J is TRBJ1-6; D remains unclear. Trimming removed 5 bases from V and 7 bases from J, with 9 bases in between. Germline CDR1 and CDR2: MNHEY and SMNVEV (reference sequence). This CDR3 is 13 amino acids long. The CDR3 spells CASSAGYNSPLHF. CDR3 DNA sequence: TGTGCCAGCAGTGCCGGTTACAATTCACCCCTCCACTTT.

The chain uses TRBV18 and TRBJ2-1; D is uncertain. V lost 2 bases and J 7 bases, leaving 9 bases between the germline ends. Germline lookup yields CDR1 KGHSH and CDR2 LQKENI. The CDR3 length is 13 residues. The CDR3 loop is CASSPKTSNEQFF. The CDR3 DNA reads TGTGCCAGCTCACCAAAGACATCTAATGAGCAGTTCTTC.

The CDR3 DNA sequence: TGCGCCAGCAGCCAAGGCCGTCCGGGACAGGGGGCCAACAATGAGCAGTTCTTC. It translates to CASSQGRPGQGANNEQFF. The chain combines TRBV4-1 with TRBJ2-1; 12 bases align to TRBD1. V shed 1 base, J shed 5 bases, and the junction held 9 bases outside the gene matches. The CDR3 is 18 amino acids. CDR1 and CDR2 (germline): MGHRA, YSYEKL.

The gene calls are TRBV10-3 and TRBJ2-1, with 7 bases fitting TRBD1. CDR3 length: 14 residues. Germline values: CDR1 ENHRY, CDR2 SYGVKD. V lost 0 bases to trimming and J lost 7 bases; unmatched junction nucleotides: 3. In DNA form, the CDR3 reads TGTGCCATCAGTGAGTCTAGGGGGCTAAATGAGCAGTTCTTC. Its protein product is CAISESRGLNEQFF.